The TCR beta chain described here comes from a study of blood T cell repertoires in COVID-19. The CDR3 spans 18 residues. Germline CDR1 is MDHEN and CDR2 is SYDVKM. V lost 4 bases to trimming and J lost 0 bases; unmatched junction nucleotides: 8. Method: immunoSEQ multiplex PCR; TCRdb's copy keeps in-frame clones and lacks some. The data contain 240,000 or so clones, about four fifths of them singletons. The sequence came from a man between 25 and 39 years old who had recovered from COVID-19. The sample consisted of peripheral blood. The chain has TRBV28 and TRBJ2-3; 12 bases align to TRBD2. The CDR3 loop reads CASSSSTSGGLSTDTQYF. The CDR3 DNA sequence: TGTGCCAGCAGTTCATCGACTAGCGGGGGCCTCAGCACAGATACGCAGTATTTT.